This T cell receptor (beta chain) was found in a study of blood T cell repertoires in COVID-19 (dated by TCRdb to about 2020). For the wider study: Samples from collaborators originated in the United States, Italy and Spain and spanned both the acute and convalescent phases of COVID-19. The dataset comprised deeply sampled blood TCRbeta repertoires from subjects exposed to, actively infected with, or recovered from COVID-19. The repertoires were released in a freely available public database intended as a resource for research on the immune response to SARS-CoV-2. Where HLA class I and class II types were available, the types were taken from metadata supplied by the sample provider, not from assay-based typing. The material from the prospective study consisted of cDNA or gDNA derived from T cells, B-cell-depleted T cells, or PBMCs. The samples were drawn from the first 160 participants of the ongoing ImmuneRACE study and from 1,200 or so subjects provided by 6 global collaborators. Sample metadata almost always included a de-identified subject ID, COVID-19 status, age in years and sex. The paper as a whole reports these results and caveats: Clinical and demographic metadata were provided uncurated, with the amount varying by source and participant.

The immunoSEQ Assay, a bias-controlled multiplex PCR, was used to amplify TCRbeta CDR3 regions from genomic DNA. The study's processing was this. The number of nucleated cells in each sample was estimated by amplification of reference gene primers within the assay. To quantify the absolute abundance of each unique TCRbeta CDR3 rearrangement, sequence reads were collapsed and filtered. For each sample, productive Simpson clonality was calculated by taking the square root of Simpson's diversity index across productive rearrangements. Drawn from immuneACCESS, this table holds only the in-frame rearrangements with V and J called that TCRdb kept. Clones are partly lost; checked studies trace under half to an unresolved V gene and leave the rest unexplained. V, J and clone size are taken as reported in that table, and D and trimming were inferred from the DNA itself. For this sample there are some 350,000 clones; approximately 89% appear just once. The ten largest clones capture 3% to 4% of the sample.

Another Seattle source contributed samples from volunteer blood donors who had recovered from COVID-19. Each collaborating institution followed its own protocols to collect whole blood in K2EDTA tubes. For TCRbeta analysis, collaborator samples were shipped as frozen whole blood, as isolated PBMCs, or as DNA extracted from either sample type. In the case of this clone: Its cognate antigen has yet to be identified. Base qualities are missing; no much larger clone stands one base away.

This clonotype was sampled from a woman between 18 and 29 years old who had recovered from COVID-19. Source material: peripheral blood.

The sequence in DNA is TGTGCCAGCAGCGGGGGGGCAGGGCGCTCTGGAAACACCATATATTTT. It translates as CASSGGAGRSGNTIYF. The rearranged segments are TRBV27 and TRBJ1-3; the D segment could be TRBD1, given 6 matching bases. Reading from cysteine to phenylalanine, the CDR3 counts 16 amino acids. The retained sequence is limited to the CDR3, 48 bases, with the frame set at the first base. V drops 6 bases and J drops 0 bases, leaving 15 bases in between. The germline V gene (reference sequence) supplies CDR1 MNHEY and CDR2 SMNVEV.